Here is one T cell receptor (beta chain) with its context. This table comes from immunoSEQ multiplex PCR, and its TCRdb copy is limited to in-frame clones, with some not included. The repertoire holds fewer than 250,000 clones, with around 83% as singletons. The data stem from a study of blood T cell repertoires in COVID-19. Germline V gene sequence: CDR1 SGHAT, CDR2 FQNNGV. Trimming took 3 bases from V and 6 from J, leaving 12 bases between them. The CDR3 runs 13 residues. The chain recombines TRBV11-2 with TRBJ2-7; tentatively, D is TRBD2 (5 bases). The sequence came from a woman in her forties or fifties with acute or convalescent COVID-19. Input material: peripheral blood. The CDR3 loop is CASSFSEAGEQYF. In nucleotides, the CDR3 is TGTGCCAGCAGCTTTAGCGAGGCAGGCGAGCAGTACTTC.